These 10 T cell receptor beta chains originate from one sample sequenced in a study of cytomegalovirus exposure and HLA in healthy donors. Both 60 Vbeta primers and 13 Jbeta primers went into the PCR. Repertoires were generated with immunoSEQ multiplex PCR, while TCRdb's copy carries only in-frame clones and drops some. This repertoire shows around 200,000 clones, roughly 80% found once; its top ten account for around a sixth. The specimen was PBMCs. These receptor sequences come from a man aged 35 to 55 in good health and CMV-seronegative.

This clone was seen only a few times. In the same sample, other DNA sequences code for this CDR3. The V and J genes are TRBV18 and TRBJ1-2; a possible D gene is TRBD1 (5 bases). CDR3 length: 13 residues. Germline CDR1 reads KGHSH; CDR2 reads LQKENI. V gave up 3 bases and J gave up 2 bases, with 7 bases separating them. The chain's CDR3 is CASSPDKNYGYTF. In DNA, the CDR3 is TGTGCCAGCTCACCGGACAAGAACTATGGCTACACCTTC.

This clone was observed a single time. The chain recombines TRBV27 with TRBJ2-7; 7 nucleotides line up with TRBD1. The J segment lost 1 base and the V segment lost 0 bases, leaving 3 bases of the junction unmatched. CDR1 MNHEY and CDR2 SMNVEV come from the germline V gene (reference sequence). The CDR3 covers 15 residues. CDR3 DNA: TGTGCCAGCAGTTTATCCTGGACAGGATCCTACGAGCAGTACTTC. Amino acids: CASSLSWTGSYEQYF.

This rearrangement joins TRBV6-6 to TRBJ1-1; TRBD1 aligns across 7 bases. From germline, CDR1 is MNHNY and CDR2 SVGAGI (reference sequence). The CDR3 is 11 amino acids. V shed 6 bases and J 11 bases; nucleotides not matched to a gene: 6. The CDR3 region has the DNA TGTGCCAGCAGGATACAGGGGTTTGCTTTCTTT. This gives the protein CASRIQGFAFF.

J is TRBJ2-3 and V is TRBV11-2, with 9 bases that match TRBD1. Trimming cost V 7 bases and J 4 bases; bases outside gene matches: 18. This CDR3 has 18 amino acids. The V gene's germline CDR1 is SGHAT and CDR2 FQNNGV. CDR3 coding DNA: TGTGCCAGCACCCTACCTCTACAGGGGGCGATCCCCCCAGATACGCAGTATTTT. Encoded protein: CASTLPLQGAIPPDTQYF.

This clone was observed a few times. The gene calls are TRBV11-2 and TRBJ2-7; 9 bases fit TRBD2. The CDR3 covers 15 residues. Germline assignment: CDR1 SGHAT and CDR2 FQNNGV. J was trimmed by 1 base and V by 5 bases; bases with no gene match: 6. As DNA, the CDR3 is TGTGCCAGCAGCCCATTGGGACTAGCATCCTACGAGCAGTACTTC. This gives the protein CASSPLGLASYEQYF.

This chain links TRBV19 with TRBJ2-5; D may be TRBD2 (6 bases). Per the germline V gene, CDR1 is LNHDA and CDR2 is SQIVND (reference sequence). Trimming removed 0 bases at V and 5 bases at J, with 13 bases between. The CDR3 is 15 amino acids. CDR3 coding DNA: TGTGCCAGTAGTATAGATCAAGGAGGGGCGGAGACCCAGTACTTC. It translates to CASSIDQGGAETQYF.

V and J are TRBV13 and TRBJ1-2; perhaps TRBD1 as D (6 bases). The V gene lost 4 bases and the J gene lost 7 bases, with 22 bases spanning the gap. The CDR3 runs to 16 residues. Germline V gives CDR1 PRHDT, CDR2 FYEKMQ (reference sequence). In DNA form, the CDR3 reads TGTGCCAGCAGCTGGGTGGCCTTACAGGGTATCGGTGGCTACACCTTC. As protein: CASSWVALQGIGGYTF.

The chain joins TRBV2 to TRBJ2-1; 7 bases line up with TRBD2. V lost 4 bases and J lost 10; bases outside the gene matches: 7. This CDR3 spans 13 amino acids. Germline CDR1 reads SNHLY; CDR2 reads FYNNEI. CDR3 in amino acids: CASSAGRGGEQFF. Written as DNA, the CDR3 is TGTGCCAGCAGTGCTGGTCGGGGAGGGGAGCAGTTCTTC.

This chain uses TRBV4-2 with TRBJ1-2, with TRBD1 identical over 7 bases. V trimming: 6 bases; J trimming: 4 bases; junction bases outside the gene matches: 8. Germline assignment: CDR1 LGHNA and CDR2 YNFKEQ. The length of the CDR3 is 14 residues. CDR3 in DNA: TGTGCCAGCAGTCCTGGACAGGACTTCTATGGCTACACCTTC. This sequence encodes CASSPGQDFYGYTF.

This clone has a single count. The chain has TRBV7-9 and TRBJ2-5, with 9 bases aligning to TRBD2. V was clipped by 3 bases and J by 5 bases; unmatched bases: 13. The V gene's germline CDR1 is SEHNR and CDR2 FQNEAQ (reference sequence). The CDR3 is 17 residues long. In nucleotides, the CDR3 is TGTGCCAGCAGCTTCAGCGGGAGGCCCCCGGGTGGGGAGACCCAGTACTTC. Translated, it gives CASSFSGRPPGGETQYF.